This T cell receptor beta chain was identified in a study of a mutant IDH1 vaccine in newly diagnosed glioma. General study points: Vaccine-induced immune responses occurred in approximately 93% of patients. Top peripheral T cell clonotype shifts appeared unrelated to pseudoprogression.

Notes on this clone: Its antigen is not identified.

Sample time point: week 47, end of study. In every dose of vaccine, 300 ug of mutant IDH1 20-mer peptide was given alongside topical imiquimod. The CDR3 covers 17 residues. Germline assignment: CDR1 MNHNS and CDR2 SASEGT. V lost 1 base to trimming and J lost 3 bases; unmatched junction nucleotides: 2. Some clones are missing from TCRdb's copy, which holds only in-frame ones; the method was immunoSEQ multiplex PCR. The top ten hold 4% to 5.5% of the sample, which has 50,000 to 55,000 clones, 65% seen once. The input for sequencing was peripheral blood mononuclear cells (PBMCs), taken from a glioma patient whose treatment included an IDH1 peptide vaccine. This chain links TRBV6-1 with TRBJ2-6, with 11 bases identical to TRBD1. This sequence originates from a man aged 35 to 55 with glioma. Some clones in this sample may be carry-over from other donors' samples. The CDR3 nucleotides are TGTGCCAGCAGTGAAGGGACAGGGGGCTATGGGGCCAACGTCCTGACTTTC. Translated: CASSEGTGGYGANVLTF.